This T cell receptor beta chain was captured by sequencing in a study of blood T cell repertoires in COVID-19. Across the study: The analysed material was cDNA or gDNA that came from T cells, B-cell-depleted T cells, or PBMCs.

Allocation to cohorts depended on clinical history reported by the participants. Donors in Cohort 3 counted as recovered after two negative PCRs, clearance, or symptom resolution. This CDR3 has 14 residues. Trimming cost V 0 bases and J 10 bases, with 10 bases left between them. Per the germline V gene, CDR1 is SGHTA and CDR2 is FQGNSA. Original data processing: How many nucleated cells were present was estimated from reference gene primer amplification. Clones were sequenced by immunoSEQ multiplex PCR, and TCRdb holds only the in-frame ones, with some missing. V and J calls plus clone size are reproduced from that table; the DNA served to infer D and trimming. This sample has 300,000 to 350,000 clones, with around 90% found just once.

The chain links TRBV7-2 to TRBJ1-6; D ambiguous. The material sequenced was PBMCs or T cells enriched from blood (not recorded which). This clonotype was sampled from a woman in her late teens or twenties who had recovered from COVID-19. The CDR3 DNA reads TGTGCCAGCAGCTTAGCGGGAGGTTCGTCACCCCTCCACTTT. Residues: CASSLAGGSSPLHF.